This is a list of T cell receptor beta chains from one sample in a study of radiotherapy plus CTLA-4 blockade in lung cancer. Repertoires were generated with immunoSEQ multiplex PCR, while TCRdb's copy carries only in-frame clones and drops some. Here the sample spans more than 90,000 clones, about 77% being singletons. The material sequenced was peripheral blood, taken from a patient treated with radiotherapy plus ipilimumab. The receptors shown here come from a human donor with non-small cell lung cancer who had a partial response to radiotherapy plus ipilimumab. Both conserved end residues are part of each CDR3. Each record gives: CDR3 DNA, CDR3 protein, J gene, V gene, D gene, clone size. The D gene is left open where the match is weak. Some rows have no size entry. The others give once, few or many, or a class for an expanded clone.

DNA: TGTGCCAGCAGCTTGTTCAGGGGTTATGGCTACACCTTC
CDR3: CASSLFRGYGYTF
J: TRBJ1-2
V: TRBV5-6
D: NA
size: NA

DNA: TGCGCCAGCAGCCAAGATAGGGGTGTCAACTATGGCTACACCTTC
CDR3: CASSQDRGVNYGYTF
J: TRBJ1-2
V: TRBV4-1
D: NA
size: NA

DNA: TGTGCCAGCCTTGGGGGAGGGGGGCCGGGTACGCAGTATTTT
CDR3: CASLGGGGPGTQYF
J: TRBJ2-3
V: TRBV6-5
D: NA
size: NA

DNA: TGTGCCAGTAGTATGGCCGTTTCCTACGAGCAGTACTTC
CDR3: CASSMAVSYEQYF
J: TRBJ2-7
V: TRBV19
D: NA
size: few

DNA: TGTGCCAGCAGCTTCGTCTATCGGGAGACCCAGTACTTC
CDR3: CASSFVYRETQYF
J: TRBJ2-5
V: TRBV7-2
D: NA
size: few

DNA: TGTGCCAGCAGAGCCAGCGGGACTTACGAGCAGTACTTC
CDR3: CASRASGTYEQYF
J: TRBJ2-7
V: TRBV6-5
D: TRBD2
size: NA

DNA: TGTGCCAGCAGCTTTAAGGCTGGGGCAGTCCAAGAGACCCAGTACTTC
CDR3: CASSFKAGAVQETQYF
J: TRBJ2-5
V: TRBV5-4
D: NA
size: NA

DNA: TGTGCCAGCAGCTTGGCCGTGCCGGGAGCTAGCACAGATACGCAGTATTTT
CDR3: CASSLAVPGASTDTQYF
J: TRBJ2-3
V: TRBV5-5
D: NA
size: NA

DNA: TGTGCCAGTGTAGACAGGTTCAATCAGCCCCAGCATTTT
CDR3: CASVDRFNQPQHF
J: TRBJ1-5
V: TRBV19
D: NA
size: NA

DNA: TGTGCCAGCAGCTTGCCAGGGGGCACCTCCTACGAGCAGTACTTC
CDR3: CASSLPGGTSYEQYF
J: TRBJ2-7
V: TRBV5-6
D: TRBD1
size: NA

DNA: TGTGCCAGTAGTATGGTACTAGCGGGGAGCACAGATACGCAGTATTTT
CDR3: CASSMVLAGSTDTQYF
J: TRBJ2-3
V: TRBV19
D: TRBD2
size: once

DNA: TGTGCCAGCAGCTTGGGACATAAAGATCGGGGCTACACCTTC
CDR3: CASSLGHKDRGYTF
J: TRBJ1-2
V: TRBV7-6
D: NA
size: NA

DNA: TGTGCCAGCACCAAACAGGGGAACTATGGCTACACCTTC
CDR3: CASTKQGNYGYTF
J: TRBJ1-2
V: TRBV11-2
D: TRBD1
size: NA

DNA: TGTGCCAGCAGCTTCAGCGGGAATCAGCCCCAGCATTTT
CDR3: CASSFSGNQPQHF
J: TRBJ1-5
V: TRBV5-4
D: NA
size: NA

DNA: TGTGCCTGGAGTCCCGGGGACACTGAAGCTTTCTTT
CDR3: CAWSPGDTEAFF
J: TRBJ1-1
V: TRBV30
D: NA
size: NA

DNA: TGTGCCAGCAAGGTGGGCCAGGGCACAGATACGCAGTATTTT
CDR3: CASKVGQGTDTQYF
J: TRBJ2-3
V: TRBV6-5
D: NA
size: NA

DNA: TGTGCCAGCAGCTTAGGGGACAGGGGTATTCGCGACTATGGCTACACCTTC
CDR3: CASSLGDRGIRDYGYTF
J: TRBJ1-2
V: TRBV7-9
D: TRBD1
size: many

DNA: TGTGCCAGCAGCCGGGGGAACACTGAAGCTTTCTTT
CDR3: CASSRGNTEAFF
J: TRBJ1-1
V: TRBV11-2
D: NA
size: NA

DNA: TGTGCCAGCATGAGACTAGCGGAACCGTTTACAGATACGCAGTATTTT
CDR3: CASMRLAEPFTDTQYF
J: TRBJ2-3
V: TRBV7-8
D: TRBD2
size: NA

DNA: TGTGCCAGCAGTGAAAAGGTCTCCGGCAGGGGTCCCCCAGATACGCAGTATTTT
CDR3: CASSEKVSGRGPPDTQYF
J: TRBJ2-3
V: TRBV6-1
D: NA
size: NA

DNA: TGTGCCAGCAGCTCGGGACTAGCGGGAGGGGGAGATACGCAGTATTTT
CDR3: CASSSGLAGGGDTQYF
J: TRBJ2-3
V: TRBV5-4
D: TRBD2
size: NA